This T cell receptor beta chain was retrieved from a study of blood T cell repertoires in COVID-19. Across the whole study: Acute and convalescent COVID-19 samples came from the United States, Italy and Spain. Sources were T cells, B-cell-depleted T cells, or PBMCs; the material itself was cDNA or gDNA.

V dropped 6 bases and J dropped 0 bases, with 14 bases sitting between them. CDR1 MDHEN and CDR2 SYDVKM come from the germline V gene. This CDR3 has 15 amino acids. Study processing details: Reference gene primer amplification gave nucleated cell count estimates. Generated by immunoSEQ multiplex PCR, the TCRdb table keeps only in-frame clones and is missing some. The V and J calls and clone size are taken from that table; D and trimming were inferred from the DNA. The sample includes some 87,000 clones, roughly four fifths seen only once; the top ten take more than 10%. This rearrangement joins TRBV28 to TRBJ2-5, with D possibly matching TRBD2 (5 bases). The clonotype originates from a human donor in a cohort sampled during active COVID-19. The sample comprised peripheral blood. The CDR3 sequence is CASRPGKKYQETQYF. The CDR3 DNA sequence: TGTGCCAGCAGGCCCGGGAAGAAGTACCAAGAGACCCAGTACTTC.